Described below is a single T cell receptor (beta chain) sequence and its context. These data come from a study of blood T cell repertoires in COVID-19. Repertoires were generated with immunoSEQ multiplex PCR, while TCRdb's copy carries only in-frame clones and drops some. Counted here are some 200,000 clones, roughly nine tenths occurring once; the ten biggest clones make up 9.5% to 13%. The sample comprised peripheral blood. The sequence was collected from a woman aged 60-75 years with COVID-19, enrolled during active disease.

CDR3 nucleotides: TGTGCCAGCAGTTACTACCGGGCAGGGGATAGTGAGCAGTTCTTC. Protein: CASSYYRAGDSEQFF. This chain uses TRBV6-6 with TRBJ2-1, with TRBD1 as a possible D gene (6 bases). CDR3 length: 15 residues. With 1 base removed from V and 9 bases from J, the gap between germline ends came to 16 bases. Germline-derived CDR1 and CDR2 are MNHNY and SVGAGI (reference sequence).